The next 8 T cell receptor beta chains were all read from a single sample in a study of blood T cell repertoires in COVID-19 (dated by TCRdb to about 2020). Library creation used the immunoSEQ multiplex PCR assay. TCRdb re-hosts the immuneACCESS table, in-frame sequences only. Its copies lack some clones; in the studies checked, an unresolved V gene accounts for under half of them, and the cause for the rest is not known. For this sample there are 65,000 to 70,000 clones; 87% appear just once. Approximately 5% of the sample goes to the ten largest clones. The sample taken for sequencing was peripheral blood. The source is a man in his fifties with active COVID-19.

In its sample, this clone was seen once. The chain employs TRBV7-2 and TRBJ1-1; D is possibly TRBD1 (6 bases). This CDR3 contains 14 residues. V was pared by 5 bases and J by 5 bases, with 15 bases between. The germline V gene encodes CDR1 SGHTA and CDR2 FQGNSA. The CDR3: CASSQDRRGTEAFF. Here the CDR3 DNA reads TGTGCCAGCAGCCAAGACAGGCGGGGGACTGAAGCTTTCTTT.

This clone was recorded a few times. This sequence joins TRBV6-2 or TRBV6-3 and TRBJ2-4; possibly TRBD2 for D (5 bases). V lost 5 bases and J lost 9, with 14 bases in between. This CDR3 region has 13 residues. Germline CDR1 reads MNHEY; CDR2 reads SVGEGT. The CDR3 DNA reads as TGTGCCAGCAGTCCGACCCTCGCGGGCATTCAGTACTTC. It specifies CASSPTLAGIQYF.

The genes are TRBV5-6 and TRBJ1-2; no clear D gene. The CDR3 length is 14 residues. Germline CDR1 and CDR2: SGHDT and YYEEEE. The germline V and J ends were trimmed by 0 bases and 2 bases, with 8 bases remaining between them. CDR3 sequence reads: CASSLDPGNYGYTF. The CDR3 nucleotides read TGTGCCAGCAGCTTGGACCCGGGGAACTATGGCTACACCTTC. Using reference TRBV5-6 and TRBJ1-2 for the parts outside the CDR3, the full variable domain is DAGVTQSPTHLIKTRGQQVTLRCSPKSGHDTVSWYQQALGQGPQFIFQYYEEEERQRGNFPDRFSGHQFPNYSSELNVNALLLGDSALYLCASSLDPGNYGYTFGSGTRLTVV.

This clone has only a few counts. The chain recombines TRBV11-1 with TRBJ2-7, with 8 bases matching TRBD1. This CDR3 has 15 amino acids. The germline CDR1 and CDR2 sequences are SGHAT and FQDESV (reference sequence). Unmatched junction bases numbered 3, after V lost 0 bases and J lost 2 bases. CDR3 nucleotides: TGTGCCAGCAGCTTAGCCCCAGGGGGCACCTACGAGCAGTACTTC. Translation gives CASSLAPGGTYEQYF.

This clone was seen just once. The CDR3 sequence is CASSRGHTNLYNEQFF. The CDR3 DNA sequence: TGCGCCAGCAGCCGGGGCCATACCAACCTCTACAATGAGCAGTTCTTC. The chain links TRBV4-1 to TRBJ2-1; weak D call: TRBD1 (5 bases). V was clipped by 4 bases and J by 3 bases, with 16 bases between them. The CDR3 sequence is 16 residues long. Germline CDR1 reads MGHRA; CDR2 reads YSYEKL.

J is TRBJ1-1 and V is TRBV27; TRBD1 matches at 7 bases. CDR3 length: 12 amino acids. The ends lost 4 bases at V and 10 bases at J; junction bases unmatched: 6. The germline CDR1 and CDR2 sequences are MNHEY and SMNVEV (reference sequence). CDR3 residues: CASSSATGRAFF. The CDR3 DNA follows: TGTGCCAGCAGTTCGGCGACAGGGAGAGCTTTCTTT.

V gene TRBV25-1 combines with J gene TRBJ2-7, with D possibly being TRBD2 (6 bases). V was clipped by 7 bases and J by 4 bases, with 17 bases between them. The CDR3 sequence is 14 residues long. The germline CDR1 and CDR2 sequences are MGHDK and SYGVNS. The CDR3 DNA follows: TGTGCCAGCACGCGGGTTGGGACTGGTTACGAGCAGTACTTC. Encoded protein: CASTRVGTGYEQYF.

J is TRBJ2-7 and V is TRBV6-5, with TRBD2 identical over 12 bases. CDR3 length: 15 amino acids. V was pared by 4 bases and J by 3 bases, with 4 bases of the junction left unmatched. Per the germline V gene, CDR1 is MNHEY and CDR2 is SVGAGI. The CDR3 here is CASSLTSGGFYEQYF. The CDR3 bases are TGTGCCAGCAGTTTGACTAGCGGGGGATTCTACGAGCAGTACTTC.